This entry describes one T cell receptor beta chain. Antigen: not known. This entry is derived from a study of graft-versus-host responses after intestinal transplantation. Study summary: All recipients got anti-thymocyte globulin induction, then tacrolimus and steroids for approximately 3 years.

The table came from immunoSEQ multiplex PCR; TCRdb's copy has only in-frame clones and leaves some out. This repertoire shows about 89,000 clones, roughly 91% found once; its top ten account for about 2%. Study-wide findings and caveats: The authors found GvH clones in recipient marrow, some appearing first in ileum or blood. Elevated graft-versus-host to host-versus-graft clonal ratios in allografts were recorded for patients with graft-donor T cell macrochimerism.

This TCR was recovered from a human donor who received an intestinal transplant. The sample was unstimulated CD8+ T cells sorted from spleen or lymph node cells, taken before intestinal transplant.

CDR3 in amino acids: CAWDRVFLGEQYF. CDR3 bases: TGTGCCTGGGACAGGGTATTTCTCGGCGAGCAGTACTTC. The chain has TRBV30 and TRBJ2-7; 7 bases line up with TRBD1. Looked up from germline, CDR1 is GTSNPN and CDR2 is SVGIG (reference sequence). The V and J ends lost 5 bases and 6 bases, in that order; junction bases with no gene match: 10. CDR3 length: 13 amino acids.